These 2 T cell receptor beta chains originate from one sample sequenced in a study of cytotoxic CD8 clonotypes in ibrutinib-treated CLL. TCRdb's table, derived via immunoSEQ multiplex PCR, lists solely in-frame clones and lacks some. The sample includes approximately 350,000 clones, approximately 67% seen only once; the top ten take roughly 6%. The sample consisted of PBMCs, taken after 36 months of ibrutinib treatment. Source of these receptors: a human donor with chronic lymphocytic leukemia.

V usage is TRBV20-1 and J usage is TRBJ1-1; D unclear. CDR3 length: 11 amino acids. Germline V CDR1 and CDR2: DFQATT, SNEGSKA (reference sequence). Trimming left V 6 bases short and J 0 bases short, with 5 bases between. The CDR3 is CSAPMNTEAFF. CDR3 nucleotides: TGCAGTGCCCCGATGAACACTGAAGCTTTCTTT.

V and J are TRBV29-1 and TRBJ2-7; D not resolved. This CDR3 spans 12 amino acids. The V gene's germline CDR1 is SQVTM and CDR2 ANQGSEA. The ends were cut back, 7 bases at V and 3 bases at J, with 13 bases in the middle. The CDR3 spells CSARHGYYEQYF. DNA of the CDR3: TGCAGCGCCCGGCACGGATACTACGAGCAGTACTTC.